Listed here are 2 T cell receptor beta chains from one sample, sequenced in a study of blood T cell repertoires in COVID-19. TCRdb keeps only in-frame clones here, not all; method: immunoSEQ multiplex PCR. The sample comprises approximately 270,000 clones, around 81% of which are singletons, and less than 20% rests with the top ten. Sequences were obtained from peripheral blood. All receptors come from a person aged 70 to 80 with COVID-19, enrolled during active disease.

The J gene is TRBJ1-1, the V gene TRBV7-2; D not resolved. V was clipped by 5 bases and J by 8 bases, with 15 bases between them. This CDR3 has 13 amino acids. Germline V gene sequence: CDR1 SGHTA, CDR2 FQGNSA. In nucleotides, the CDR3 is TGTGCCAGCAGCCAATTACCTAGGGAGGAAGCTTTCTTT. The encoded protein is CASSQLPREEAFF.

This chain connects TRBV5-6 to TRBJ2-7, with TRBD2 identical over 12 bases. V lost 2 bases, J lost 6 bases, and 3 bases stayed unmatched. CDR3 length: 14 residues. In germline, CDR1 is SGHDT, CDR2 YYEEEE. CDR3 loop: CASSLGLAGTEQYF. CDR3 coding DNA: TGTGCCAGCAGCTTAGGACTAGCGGGAACCGAGCAGTACTTC.